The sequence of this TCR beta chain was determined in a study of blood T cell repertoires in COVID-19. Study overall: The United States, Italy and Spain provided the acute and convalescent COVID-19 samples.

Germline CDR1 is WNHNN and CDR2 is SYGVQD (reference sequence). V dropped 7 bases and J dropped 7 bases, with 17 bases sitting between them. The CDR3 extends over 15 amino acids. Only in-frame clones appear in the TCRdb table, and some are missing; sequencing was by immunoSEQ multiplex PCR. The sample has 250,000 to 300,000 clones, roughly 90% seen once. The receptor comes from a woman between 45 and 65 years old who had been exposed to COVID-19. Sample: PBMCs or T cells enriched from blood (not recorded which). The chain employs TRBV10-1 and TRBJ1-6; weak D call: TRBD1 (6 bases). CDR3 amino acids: CASTMPGQWNSPLHF. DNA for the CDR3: TGCGCCAGCACCATGCCCGGACAGTGGAATTCACCCCTCCACTTT.